The T cell receptor beta chain under discussion was sequenced for a study of cytomegalovirus exposure and HLA in healthy donors. This clone was recorded a few times. Primers: 60 Vbeta forward and 13 Jbeta reverse. Per the study methods: Later work found around 80 million unique TCR beta chains, with 9.5 million to 14 million shared. Generated by immunoSEQ multiplex PCR, the TCRdb table keeps only in-frame clones and is missing some. V and J calls and clone size are those listed in that table; D and trimming were worked out from the DNA. The repertoire holds over 150,000 clones, with around 84% as singletons. Donors sampled were nominally healthy, though unrecorded immune exposures were likely. The CDR3 covers 8 residues.

The source of this sequence is a boy younger than 10 in good health and CMV-seronegative. Sequenced material: PBMCs. This chain links TRBV21-1 with TRBJ2-5; TRBD2, the table's D call, lacks a check against the DNA. TRBV21-1 is described as a pseudogene. The chain's CDR3 is CASGGEYF. The DNA for the CDR3 is TGTGCCAGCGGAGGAGAGTACTTC.